These T cell receptor beta chains were read from a single sample in a study of pediatric ulcerative colitis. TCRdb's copy holds only in-frame clones and misses some; the assay was immunoSEQ multiplex PCR. The table has around 16,000 clones, around 80% seen once. What was sequenced was gut tissue. These receptors were collected from a boy aged 5-17 years who was a control in a study of pediatric ulcerative colitis. CDR3s include the opening cysteine and the closing phenylalanine or tryptophan. Fields, in order: J gene, D gene, clone size, V gene, CDR3 protein, CDR3 DNA. The D gene is left open where the match is weak. The size of a clone is reported for some rows only, either as once, few or many, or as a class for expanded clones.

j_gene: TRBJ1-5
d_gene: .
abundance: few
v_gene: TRBV7-2
CDR3aa: CASSLRAGNQPQHF
CDR3nt: TGTGCCAGCAGCTTAAGGGCTGGCAATCAGCCCCAGCATTTT

j_gene: TRBJ1-2
d_gene: .
abundance: .
v_gene: TRBV7-8
CDR3aa: CASMGTWGSYGYTF
CDR3nt: TGTGCCAGCATGGGGACGTGGGGTTCGTATGGCTACACCTTC

j_gene: TRBJ2-5
d_gene: .
abundance: .
v_gene: TRBV7-9
CDR3aa: CASRETGDLAETQYF
CDR3nt: TGTGCCAGCAGAGAAACAGGGGACTTGGCCGAGACCCAGTACTTC

j_gene: TRBJ2-1
d_gene: .
abundance: .
v_gene: TRBV4-1
CDR3aa: CASSQYGEEQFF
CDR3nt: TGCGCCAGCAGCCAATATGGTGAAGAGCAGTTCTTC

j_gene: TRBJ1-2
d_gene: TRBD1
abundance: .
v_gene: TRBV7-2
CDR3aa: CASSLQSGTANYGYTF
CDR3nt: TGTGCCAGCAGTTTACAATCCGGGACAGCTAACTATGGCTACACCTTC

j_gene: TRBJ2-3
d_gene: TRBD2
abundance: .
v_gene: TRBV7-9
CDR3aa: CASSRGLAGATQYF
CDR3nt: TGTGCCAGCAGCCGCGGACTAGCGGGAGCTACGCAGTATTTT

j_gene: TRBJ2-7
d_gene: .
abundance: .
v_gene: TRBV15
CDR3aa: CATSRDWRYEQYF
CDR3nt: TGTGCCACCAGCAGAGATTGGCGCTACGAGCAGTACTTC

j_gene: TRBJ1-2
d_gene: .
abundance: once
v_gene: TRBV10-3
CDR3aa: CAISDNYGYTF
CDR3nt: TGTGCCATCAGTGACAACTATGGCTACACCTTC

j_gene: TRBJ1-2
d_gene: .
abundance: .
v_gene: TRBV6-1
CDR3aa: CASSYFGQDGYTF
CDR3nt: TGTGCCAGCAGTTATTTCGGCCAGGATGGCTACACCTTC

j_gene: TRBJ2-3
d_gene: .
abundance: .
v_gene: TRBV7-2
CDR3aa: CASRDSLGTDTQYF
CDR3nt: TGTGCCAGCAGGGACAGCCTAGGCACAGATACGCAGTATTTT

j_gene: TRBJ1-2
d_gene: .
abundance: .
v_gene: TRBV9
CDR3aa: CASSPDQGSYGYTF
CDR3nt: TGTGCCAGCAGCCCAGACCAGGGATCCTATGGCTACACCTTC

j_gene: TRBJ2-1
d_gene: TRBD2
abundance: .
v_gene: TRBV2
CDR3aa: CARERGEQFF
CDR3nt: TGTGCCAGGGAGCGGGGGGAGCAGTTCTTC

j_gene: TRBJ1-1
d_gene: TRBD1
abundance: .
v_gene: TRBV11-2
CDR3aa: CASSAQGDTEAFF
CDR3nt: TGTGCCAGCAGCGCCCAGGGGGATACTGAAGCTTTCTTT

j_gene: TRBJ2-2
d_gene: .
abundance: .
v_gene: TRBV29-1
CDR3aa: CSVRWANTGELFF
CDR3nt: TGCAGCGTCCGGTGGGCGAACACCGGGGAGCTGTTTTTT

j_gene: TRBJ2-1
d_gene: .
abundance: .
v_gene: TRBV7-9
CDR3aa: CASSLSSNEQFF
CDR3nt: TGTGCCAGCAGCTTATCTTCGAATGAGCAGTTCTTC

j_gene: TRBJ2-1
d_gene: .
abundance: .
v_gene: TRBV20-1
CDR3aa: CSASPHNEQFF
CDR3nt: TGCAGTGCTAGTCCGCACAATGAGCAGTTCTTC

j_gene: TRBJ2-3
d_gene: TRBD2
abundance: .
v_gene: TRBV5-6
CDR3aa: CASSFRLAGDTDTQYF
CDR3nt: TGTGCCAGCAGCTTTCGACTAGCGGGGGACACAGATACGCAGTATTTT